Listed below are T cell receptor beta chains from one sample, sequenced in a study of blood T cell repertoires in COVID-19. Generated by immunoSEQ multiplex PCR, the TCRdb table keeps only in-frame clones and is missing some. The sample holds roughly 140,000 clones, 88% seen once. Source material: peripheral blood. The source is a man in his forties or fifties with active or convalescent COVID-19. Both conserved end residues are part of each CDR3. Each record gives: V gene, J gene, D gene, clone size, CDR3 DNA, CDR3 protein. The D gene is left open where the match is weak. Not all rows give a size; the values are once, few, many and, for expanded clones, a class.

v_call: TRBV5-1; j_call: TRBJ2-2; d_call: NA; clone_size: NA; cdr3_nt: TGCGCCAGCAGCTTTGACCCGGGACACACCAGGGAGCTGTTTTTT; cdr3_aa: CASSFDPGHTRELFF
v_call: TRBV23-1; j_call: TRBJ2-7; d_call: TRBD2; clone_size: NA; cdr3_nt: TGCGCCAGCAGTCAATCGGCGGGGGTAGTGGGCTCCTACGAGCAGTACTTC; cdr3_aa: CASSQSAGVVGSYEQYF
v_call: TRBV7-3; j_call: TRBJ2-3; d_call: NA; clone_size: NA; cdr3_nt: TGTGCCAGCAGAGCCCCAGGGGCAGATACGCAGTATTTT; cdr3_aa: CASRAPGADTQYF
v_call: TRBV27; j_call: TRBJ2-2; d_call: TRBD1; clone_size: NA; cdr3_nt: TGTGCCAGCAGTTTTGGGACAGGGGGAAACACCGGGGAGCTGTTTTTT; cdr3_aa: CASSFGTGGNTGELFF
v_call: TRBV15; j_call: TRBJ2-5; d_call: TRBD2; clone_size: NA; cdr3_nt: TGTGCCACCAGCAGAGATTACGGGGGGACGGAGACCCAGTACTTC; cdr3_aa: CATSRDYGGTETQYF
v_call: TRBV3-1/TRBV3-2; j_call: TRBJ2-3; d_call: NA; clone_size: once; cdr3_nt: TGTGCCAGCAGCCAAGATACCAGGGGAACGCAGTATTTT; cdr3_aa: CASSQDTRGTQYF
v_call: TRBV4-1; j_call: TRBJ2-6; d_call: NA; clone_size: NA; cdr3_nt: TGCGCCAGCAGCCAAGTACTCTCTGGGGCCAACGTCCTGACTTTC; cdr3_aa: CASSQVLSGANVLTF
v_call: TRBV11-2; j_call: TRBJ1-5; d_call: TRBD1; clone_size: NA; cdr3_nt: TGTGCCAGCAGCTGGAGGACAGGGGGCAATCAGCCCCAGCATTTT; cdr3_aa: CASSWRTGGNQPQHF
v_call: TRBV7-2; j_call: TRBJ2-2; d_call: TRBD1; clone_size: NA; cdr3_nt: TGTGCCAGCAGCTTAGGGGACAGGGCCTCCGGGGAGCTGTTTTTT; cdr3_aa: CASSLGDRASGELFF
v_call: TRBV4-1; j_call: TRBJ2-5; d_call: TRBD1; clone_size: NA; cdr3_nt: TGCGCCAGCAGCCAAGATCCAAGGGGGCGGAAAGAGACCCAGTACTTC; cdr3_aa: CASSQDPRGRKETQYF
v_call: TRBV5-5; j_call: TRBJ2-1; d_call: TRBD2; clone_size: NA; cdr3_nt: TGTGCCAGCAGTCAGCGGGAGAGCTCCTACAATGAGCAGTTCTTC; cdr3_aa: CASSQRESSYNEQFF
v_call: TRBV28; j_call: TRBJ1-6; d_call: NA; clone_size: NA; cdr3_nt: TGTGCCAGCACCCCGGGGGGGAGGAATTCACCCCTCCACTTT; cdr3_aa: CASTPGGRNSPLHF
v_call: TRBV7-2; j_call: TRBJ2-5; d_call: TRBD2; clone_size: NA; cdr3_nt: TGTGCCAGCAGTCATAGCGGGAGGGGAGAGACCCAGTACTTC; cdr3_aa: CASSHSGRGETQYF
v_call: TRBV6-1; j_call: TRBJ1-3; d_call: TRBD1; clone_size: NA; cdr3_nt: TGTGCCAGCAGTGAGGCAGGGGGCTCTTCTGGAAACACCATATATTTT; cdr3_aa: CASSEAGGSSGNTIYF
v_call: TRBV19; j_call: TRBJ1-5; d_call: TRBD1; clone_size: few; cdr3_nt: TGTGCCAGTAGTACGGACAGGGGTCATGTATTGCAGCATTTT; cdr3_aa: CASSTDRGHVLQHF
v_call: TRBV29-1; j_call: TRBJ2-6; d_call: NA; clone_size: once; cdr3_nt: TGCAGCGTCGCCGGGATCGGGGCCAACGTCCTGACTTTC; cdr3_aa: CSVAGIGANVLTF
v_call: TRBV12-3/TRBV12-4; j_call: TRBJ2-2; d_call: NA; clone_size: NA; cdr3_nt: TGTGCCAGCAGCCCGGGTCCCGGGGAGCTGTTTTTT; cdr3_aa: CASSPGPGELFF
v_call: TRBV7-9; j_call: TRBJ1-3; d_call: NA; clone_size: NA; cdr3_nt: TGTGCCAGCAGCTTAAGCCTATCTGGAAACACCATATATTTT; cdr3_aa: CASSLSLSGNTIYF
v_call: TRBV7-2; j_call: TRBJ2-7; d_call: TRBD1; clone_size: NA; cdr3_nt: TGTGCCAGCAGCTTATCGGGACAGACCGAGCAGTACTTC; cdr3_aa: CASSLSGQTEQYF
v_call: TRBV3-1/TRBV3-2; j_call: TRBJ2-3; d_call: TRBD2; clone_size: NA; cdr3_nt: TGTGCCAGCAGCCAAGATCGAGCGGGAGGTCGCCCTGACCACACTAGCACAGATACGCAGTATTTT; cdr3_aa: CASSQDRAGGRPDHTSTDTQYF
v_call: TRBV5-6; j_call: TRBJ1-3; d_call: NA; clone_size: NA; cdr3_nt: TGTGCCAGCAGCTTGAAGGGGTACTCTGGAAACACCATATATTTT; cdr3_aa: CASSLKGYSGNTIYF
v_call: TRBV28; j_call: TRBJ2-7; d_call: TRBD1; clone_size: once; cdr3_nt: TGTGCCAGCAGTTTATACAGGGGTTTCTACGAGCAGTACTTC; cdr3_aa: CASSLYRGFYEQYF
v_call: TRBV7-2; j_call: TRBJ2-7; d_call: TRBD2; clone_size: NA; cdr3_nt: TGTGCCAGCAGCGCAACTAGCGGCTCCTACGAGCAGTACTTC; cdr3_aa: CASSATSGSYEQYF
v_call: TRBV11-2; j_call: TRBJ1-2; d_call: TRBD1; clone_size: NA; cdr3_nt: TGTGCCAGCAGCTTACTGGGACAGGGGAATGGCTACACCTTC; cdr3_aa: CASSLLGQGNGYTF
v_call: TRBV7-2; j_call: TRBJ2-6; d_call: NA; clone_size: NA; cdr3_nt: TGTGCCAGCAGCTTTCCTTGGGCAGACTCTGGGGCCAACGTCCTGACTTTC; cdr3_aa: CASSFPWADSGANVLTF
v_call: TRBV20-1; j_call: TRBJ2-7; d_call: NA; clone_size: NA; cdr3_nt: TGCAGTGCTACTTCCTCCTACGAGCAGTACTTC; cdr3_aa: CSATSSYEQYF
v_call: TRBV24-1; j_call: TRBJ1-1; d_call: NA; clone_size: NA; cdr3_nt: TGTGCCACCAGTGATCTGACAGGTGAAGCTTTCTTT; cdr3_aa: CATSDLTGEAFF
v_call: TRBV18; j_call: TRBJ2-7; d_call: NA; clone_size: NA; cdr3_nt: TGTGCCAGCTCACCTCCCCGGGCCAAGGGGCCCTTCTCCTACGAGCAGTACTTC; cdr3_aa: CASSPPRAKGPFSYEQYF
v_call: TRBV21-1; j_call: TRBJ1-1; d_call: NA; clone_size: NA; cdr3_nt: TGTGCCAGCATCCCGGTGAGGGCCAAGACTGAAGCTTTCTTT; cdr3_aa: CASIPVRAKTEAFF
v_call: TRBV7-2; j_call: TRBJ2-3; d_call: NA; clone_size: NA; cdr3_nt: TGTGCCAGCAGCTTAGCGCATCAGTCGGGGCGGGGGCGGCATACAGATACGCAGTATTTT; cdr3_aa: CASSLAHQSGRGRHTDTQYF
v_call: TRBV28; j_call: TRBJ2-1; d_call: TRBD2; clone_size: NA; cdr3_nt: TGTGCCAGCAGTTATGGGGACTATCTATACAATGAGCAGTTCTTC; cdr3_aa: CASSYGDYLYNEQFF
v_call: TRBV27; j_call: TRBJ2-1; d_call: NA; clone_size: few; cdr3_nt: TGTGCCAGCAGTTTCCAGCGGGTTATGGGGAATGAGCAGTTCTTC; cdr3_aa: CASSFQRVMGNEQFF
v_call: TRBV29-1; j_call: TRBJ1-3; d_call: NA; clone_size: NA; cdr3_nt: TGCAGCGTTCTCACCACTAGCTCTGGAAACACCATATATTTT; cdr3_aa: CSVLTTSSGNTIYF
v_call: TRBV3-1/TRBV3-2; j_call: TRBJ1-1; d_call: NA; clone_size: NA; cdr3_nt: TGTGCCAGCAGCCCGAGGATCCAAGTGAACACTGAAGCTTTCTTT; cdr3_aa: CASSPRIQVNTEAFF
v_call: TRBV7-2; j_call: TRBJ2-1; d_call: TRBD2; clone_size: NA; cdr3_nt: TGTGCCAGCAGCCGCCGACCGTCTAGCGGGACCGCCTACAATGAGCAGTTCTTC; cdr3_aa: CASSRRPSSGTAYNEQFF
v_call: TRBV5-1; j_call: TRBJ1-2; d_call: TRBD1; clone_size: NA; cdr3_nt: TGCGCCAGCAGCTCAACTACAGGGGTAAGGAGCTATGGCTACACCTTC; cdr3_aa: CASSSTTGVRSYGYTF
v_call: TRBV6-5; j_call: TRBJ1-2; d_call: TRBD1; clone_size: NA; cdr3_nt: TGTGCCAGCAGTTACGGGCAGGACAGGGGCTATGGCTACACCTTC; cdr3_aa: CASSYGQDRGYGYTF
v_call: TRBV7-8; j_call: TRBJ1-2; d_call: NA; clone_size: NA; cdr3_nt: TGTGCCAGCGGACAGCCGCCTAACTATGGCTACACCTTC; cdr3_aa: CASGQPPNYGYTF
v_call: TRBV5-1; j_call: TRBJ2-3; d_call: TRBD2; clone_size: NA; cdr3_nt: TGCGCCAGCAGTCCCGGACTAGCGGGGCCAGATACGCAGTATTTT; cdr3_aa: CASSPGLAGPDTQYF
v_call: TRBV28; j_call: TRBJ2-3; d_call: NA; clone_size: NA; cdr3_nt: TGTGCCAGCAGTGTCGACTCCCTCGATACGCAGTATTTT; cdr3_aa: CASSVDSLDTQYF
v_call: TRBV6-1; j_call: TRBJ1-5; d_call: NA; clone_size: NA; cdr3_nt: TGTGCCAGCAGTGAAGCAGGGAGGGTCGGACAGCCCCAGCATTTT; cdr3_aa: CASSEAGRVGQPQHF
v_call: TRBV6-5; j_call: TRBJ1-5; d_call: NA; clone_size: NA; cdr3_nt: TGTGCCAGCAGTCCCCTCGGGGGTAGCAATCAGCCCCAGCATTTT; cdr3_aa: CASSPLGGSNQPQHF
v_call: TRBV19; j_call: TRBJ1-4; d_call: NA; clone_size: NA; cdr3_nt: TGTGCCAGTCGTATTGGAGAGGGCATTAATGAAAAACTGTTTTTT; cdr3_aa: CASRIGEGINEKLFF
v_call: TRBV7-9; j_call: TRBJ2-6; d_call: TRBD2; clone_size: once; cdr3_nt: TGTGCCAGCAGCGGGGGGACTAGCTCTGGGGCCAACGTCCTGACTTTC; cdr3_aa: CASSGGTSSGANVLTF
v_call: TRBV4-1; j_call: TRBJ2-5; d_call: TRBD1; clone_size: once; cdr3_nt: TGCGCCAGCAGCCCTAGACAGGGGGAGACCCAGTACTTC; cdr3_aa: CASSPRQGETQYF
v_call: TRBV6-4; j_call: TRBJ2-6; d_call: NA; clone_size: NA; cdr3_nt: TGTGCCAGCAGTTTAACAGGGTCTGGGGCCAACGTCCTGACTTTC; cdr3_aa: CASSLTGSGANVLTF
v_call: TRBV28; j_call: TRBJ1-2; d_call: NA; clone_size: NA; cdr3_nt: TGTGCCAGCAGTTTACAGGGGCGCCAAGACTATGGCTACACCTTC; cdr3_aa: CASSLQGRQDYGYTF
v_call: TRBV29-1; j_call: TRBJ2-7; d_call: NA; clone_size: NA; cdr3_nt: TGCAGCGTTGGGGACACCCGAAGCTCCTACGAGCAGTACTTC; cdr3_aa: CSVGDTRSSYEQYF
v_call: TRBV5-1; j_call: TRBJ2-7; d_call: TRBD2; clone_size: NA; cdr3_nt: TGCGCCAGCAGCCCGGGGGGGGCCTACGAGCAGTACTTC; cdr3_aa: CASSPGGAYEQYF
v_call: TRBV6-5; j_call: TRBJ2-2; d_call: NA; clone_size: few; cdr3_nt: TGTGCCAGCAGTTACCGTCGCCCGCGCACCGGGGAGCTGTTTTTT; cdr3_aa: CASSYRRPRTGELFF
v_call: TRBV30; j_call: TRBJ2-1; d_call: TRBD2; clone_size: NA; cdr3_nt: TGTGCCTGGAGTGCACGTAGCGGGAGGACATCCACGCAGTTCTTC; cdr3_aa: CAWSARSGRTSTQFF
v_call: TRBV10-3; j_call: TRBJ1-4; d_call: NA; clone_size: NA; cdr3_nt: TGTGCCATCAGTGAGTCGAGGTCTGGTGCAACTAATGAAAAACTGTTTTTT; cdr3_aa: CAISESRSGATNEKLFF
v_call: TRBV3-1/TRBV3-2; j_call: TRBJ1-2; d_call: NA; clone_size: once; cdr3_nt: TGTGCCAGCAGCCATCCTCAGGCGAACTATGGCTACACCTTC; cdr3_aa: CASSHPQANYGYTF
v_call: TRBV7-9; j_call: TRBJ1-1; d_call: NA; clone_size: NA; cdr3_nt: TGTGCCAGCAGCTTAGCGCGGGGCGGACTTATGAACACTGAAGCTTTCTTT; cdr3_aa: CASSLARGGLMNTEAFF
v_call: TRBV10-3; j_call: TRBJ1-6; d_call: NA; clone_size: NA; cdr3_nt: TGTGCGACTGCCCGTGGAGAAGGGGTGGGTAATTCACCCCTCCACTTT; cdr3_aa: CATARGEGVGNSPLHF
v_call: TRBV28; j_call: TRBJ2-2; d_call: NA; clone_size: NA; cdr3_nt: TGTGCCAGCAGTTTCATGAGACTAGTCGAATCCGGGGAGCTGTTTTTT; cdr3_aa: CASSFMRLVESGELFF
v_call: TRBV2; j_call: TRBJ2-1; d_call: TRBD2; clone_size: NA; cdr3_nt: TGTGCCAGCAGTGAAGAGCGGGGAGTTTACAATGAGCAGTTCTTC; cdr3_aa: CASSEERGVYNEQFF
v_call: TRBV11-2; j_call: TRBJ2-7; d_call: TRBD2; clone_size: once; cdr3_nt: TGTGCCAGCAGCCAGACACTAGCGGGAGACTACTCCTACGAGCAGTACTTC; cdr3_aa: CASSQTLAGDYSYEQYF
v_call: TRBV12-2; j_call: TRBJ2-1; d_call: NA; clone_size: NA; cdr3_nt: TGTGCAAGTCGCTTAGGGACCCCGGGGGAGGGTAGCTACAATGAGCAGTTCTTC; cdr3_aa: CASRLGTPGEGSYNEQFF
v_call: TRBV27; j_call: TRBJ2-7; d_call: TRBD2; clone_size: NA; cdr3_nt: TGTGCCAGCAGTCCGGGGACTAGCGTATCCTACGAGCAGTACTTC; cdr3_aa: CASSPGTSVSYEQYF